Presented here are 22 T cell receptor beta chains from one specimen sequenced in a study of blood T cell repertoires in COVID-19. The protocol was immunoSEQ multiplex PCR, while the TCRdb copy is restricted to in-frame clones and leaves out a portion. The sample records more than 95,000 clones, about 86% being singletons. Sequenced material: peripheral blood. These receptors were collected from a woman of 80 years or more with active or convalescent COVID-19.

The genes are TRBV7-2 and TRBJ1-2, with D perhaps matching TRBD1 (5 bases). CDR1 is SGHTA and CDR2 is FQGNSA in the germline V gene. Between the trimmed V and J ends, which lost 4 bases and 6 bases, there was a span of 12 bases. The CDR3 loop spans 13 amino acids. CDR3 loop: CASSYGGWNGYTF. As DNA, the CDR3 is TGTGCCAGCAGCTACGGGGGGTGGAATGGCTACACCTTC.

This clone has just a few counts. The chain is built from TRBV23-1 and TRBJ2-7, with D possibly matching TRBD1 (6 bases). TRBV23-1 carries the ORF label, with uncertain function. V gave up 2 bases and J gave up 5 bases, with 25 bases separating them. The length of the CDR3 is 18 residues. The CDR3 sequence: CASSQGRLGHPVGHEQYF. The CDR3, as DNA: TGCGCCAGCAGTCAAGGGCGCCTGGGACACCCCGTTGGGCACGAGCAGTACTTC.

The chain recombines TRBV7-9 with TRBJ1-4; 12 bases are a match to TRBD1. With 1 base clipped from V and 4 bases from J, the junction kept 4 bases outside the gene matches. The CDR3 is made up of 17 amino acids. Germline V CDR1 and CDR2: SEHNR, FQNEAQ (reference sequence). CDR3 sequence: CASSLGGQGAFNEKLFF. The DNA for the CDR3 is TGTGCCAGCAGCTTAGGGGGACAGGGGGCCTTTAATGAAAAACTGTTTTTT.

The chain couples TRBV5-4 to TRBJ2-3, with TRBD2 matching 13 bases. The CDR3 has 16 amino acids. The V gene end was trimmed by 5 bases and the J gene end by 4 bases; junction bases not matched to a gene: 7. Germline V gives CDR1 SGHNT, CDR2 YYREEE (reference sequence). The CDR3 reads CASRLAGGPGADTQYF. The CDR3 DNA follows: TGTGCCAGCAGACTAGCGGGGGGGCCGGGAGCAGATACGCAGTATTTT.

The gene calls are TRBV2 and TRBJ2-2; TRBD2 matches at 9 bases. The V gene end was trimmed by 8 bases and the J gene end by 6 bases; junction bases not matched to a gene: 7. From germline, CDR1 is SNHLY and CDR2 FYNNEI. The CDR3 has 14 residues. DNA of the CDR3: TGTGCCAGCCAGGGAATAGCGGGAGCCGGGGAGCTGTTTTTT. Its translation: CASQGIAGAGELFF.

The chain employs TRBV27 and TRBJ2-3, with TRBD1 as a possible D gene (6 bases). This CDR3 has 14 residues. CDR1 is MNHEY and CDR2 is SMNVEV in the germline V gene (reference sequence). The V end was cut by 8 bases, the J end by 0 bases, with 12 bases between. DNA of the CDR3: TGTGCCAGCCGCACAGGGTTCAGCACAGATACGCAGTATTTT. Translating it yields CASRTGFSTDTQYF.

V is TRBV30 and J is TRBJ1-6; 8 bases agree with TRBD1. Losses at the gene ends were 5 bases for V and 2 bases for J; bases not matched to a gene: 2. This CDR3 is built from 14 residues. Germline CDR1 and CDR2: GTSNPN and SVGIG (reference sequence). The CDR3 DNA reads TGTGCCTGGGTACAGGGGGCCTATAATTCACCCCTCCACTTT. The encoded protein is CAWVQGAYNSPLHF. Drawing the rest from reference TRBV30 and TRBJ1-6, the complete variable domain is SQTIHQWPATLVQPVGSPLSLECTVEGTSNPNLYWYRQAAGRGLQLLFYSVGIGQISSEVPQNLSASRPQDRQFILSSKKLLLSDSGFYLCAWVQGAYNSPLHFGNGTRLTVT.

J is TRBJ2-1 and V is TRBV9; D perhaps matches TRBD1 (6 bases). CDR3 size: 15 residues. Between the trimmed V and J ends, which lost 3 bases and 1 base, there was a span of 11 bases. Germline values: CDR1 SGDLS, CDR2 YYNGEE. CDR3: CASSALQGSYNEQFF. As DNA, the CDR3 is TGTGCCAGCAGCGCCCTTCAGGGGTCCTACAATGAGCAGTTCTTC.

V and J are TRBV28 and TRBJ2-4; the match to TRBD2 covers 12 bases. The CDR3 has 15 residues. CDR1 MDHEN and CDR2 SYDVKM come from the germline V gene. The V segment lost 5 bases and the J segment 7 bases; nucleotides outside the gene matches: 6. The CDR3 reads CASSLSSGGANIQYF. The CDR3 DNA reads TGTGCCAGCAGTCTGTCTAGCGGGGGGGCGAACATTCAGTACTTC.

The rearrangement uses TRBV5-6 and TRBJ1-4, with D possibly TRBD1 on 5 matching bases. The CDR3 covers 12 residues. The V end was cut by 1 base, the J end by 7 bases, with 5 bases between. The germline CDR1 and CDR2 sequences are SGHDT and YYEEEE. The CDR3 sequence is CASSLRGEKLFF. The DNA for the CDR3 is TGTGCCAGCAGCTTGAGGGGTGAAAAACTGTTTTTT.

The chain couples TRBV10-3 to TRBJ2-2; 10 bases map to TRBD2. Germline trimming cut 3 bases from V and 7 bases from J; bases unmatched to any gene: 8. The CDR3 length is 16 residues. Germline CDR1 is ENHRY and CDR2 is SYGVKD. The CDR3 bases are TGTGCCATCAGTGACCGAGCGGGGGGGTTTAGCGGGGAGCTGTTTTTT. This encodes CAISDRAGGFSGELFF.

The J gene is TRBJ1-2, the V gene TRBV19, with 7 nucleotides matching TRBD1. V was pared by 4 bases and J by 6 bases, with 8 bases of the junction left unmatched. Germline CDR1 reads LNHDA; CDR2 reads SQIVND (reference sequence). There are 14 residues in the CDR3. This CDR3 reads CASSNTGVGHGYTF. For the CDR3, the DNA is TGTGCCAGTAGTAACACAGGGGTAGGTCATGGCTACACCTTC.

The V gene is TRBV7-6, the J gene TRBJ1-5, with TRBD1 matching over 7 bases. V lost 5 bases and J lost 0; bases outside the gene matches: 4. The CDR3 is 15 residues long. Germline CDR1 is SGHVS and CDR2 is FNYEAQ. The CDR3 nucleotides are TGTGCCAGCAGCCGGGACAGCTATAGCAATCAGCCCCAGCATTTT. It codes for CASSRDSYSNQPQHF.

The chain employs TRBV5-1 and TRBJ1-5; unclear D gene. Trimming shortened V by 0 bases and J by 6 bases, and 7 bases separated the two germline ends. Germline CDR1 and CDR2: SGHRS and YFSETQ. CDR3 length: 13 amino acids. The CDR3 here is CASSLVIGQPQHF. CDR3 nucleotide sequence: TGCGCCAGCAGCTTGGTTATCGGTCAGCCCCAGCATTTT.

The chain combines TRBV28 with TRBJ2-1; 10 nucleotides match TRBD2. Trimming cost V 4 bases and J 0 bases; bases outside gene matches: 9. Germline V CDR1 and CDR2: MDHEN, SYDVKM. The CDR3 has 18 residues. The CDR3 loop is CASSWRSGGSNSYNEQFF. CDR3 nucleotides: TGTGCCAGCAGTTGGCGTAGCGGGGGGTCCAACTCCTACAATGAGCAGTTCTTC.

The CDR3 spells CASSFLGGPVSPLHF. DNA for the CDR3: TGTGCCAGCAGTTTTCTGGGGGGGCCCGTTTCACCCCTCCACTTT. The chain couples TRBV28 to TRBJ1-6, with TRBD1 as a possible D gene (6 bases). V lost 3 bases and J lost 9, with 15 bases in between. There are 15 residues in the CDR3. Germline V gene lookup returns CDR1 MDHEN and CDR2 SYDVKM.

V and J are TRBV5-1 and TRBJ2-1; TRBD2 agrees at 12 bases. CDR1 SGHRS and CDR2 YFSETQ come from the germline V gene. The V and J ends lost 3 bases and 2 bases, in that order; junction bases with no gene match: 9. The CDR3 extends over 18 amino acids. The CDR3 bases are TGCGCCAGCAGCTCTCTGACTAGCGGGAGCGGGACCTACAATGAGCAGTTCTTC. Translating it yields CASSSLTSGSGTYNEQFF.

The J gene is TRBJ1-6, the V gene TRBV5-1, with a tentative D call TRBD1 (6 bases). The CDR3 extends over 14 amino acids. The germline V and J ends were trimmed by 6 bases and 8 bases, with 15 bases remaining between them. Germline V CDR1 and CDR2: SGHRS, YFSETQ. CDR3 protein: CASTPTGQHSPLHF. CDR3 bases: TGCGCCAGCACCCCCACAGGGCAGCATTCACCCCTCCACTTT.

This clone occurred once. The V gene is TRBV5-6, the J gene TRBJ2-5, with TRBD2 matching over 8 bases. Germline lookup yields CDR1 SGHDT and CDR2 YYEEEE. CDR3 length: 16 amino acids. V lost 5 bases, J lost 7 bases, and 16 bases stayed unmatched. CDR3 protein: CASSFDKTSVYGTQYF. CDR3 coding DNA: TGTGCCAGCAGTTTCGACAAGACTAGCGTATACGGGACCCAGTACTTC.

This rearrangement joins TRBV10-3 to TRBJ1-1, with a tentative D call TRBD1 (5 bases). Germline V CDR1 and CDR2: ENHRY, SYGVKD. This CDR3 is built from 16 residues. Between the trimmed V and J ends, which lost 6 bases and 0 bases, there was a span of 17 bases. CDR3 in DNA: TGTGCCATCAGCGGCGGGACTGCCCTTATGAACACTGAAGCTTTCTTT. This encodes CAISGGTALMNTEAFF.

The V call is TRBV6-7, the J call TRBJ2-6; 9 bases map to TRBD2. TRBV6-7 is noted as an ORF with a role that remains uncertain. The V and J ends lost 0 bases and 3 bases, in that order; junction bases with no gene match: 15. The CDR3 loop spans 21 amino acids. CDR3 loop: CASSYSSRAGGPVRGANVLTF. DNA for the CDR3: TGTGCCAGCAGTTACTCGAGTCGTGCGGGAGGGCCAGTTCGTGGGGCCAACGTCCTGACTTTC.

The chain's CDR3 is CASSQQGNTEAFF. CDR3 DNA: TGTGCCAGCTCCCAGCAGGGGAACACTGAAGCTTTCTTT. This chain connects TRBV18 to TRBJ1-1, with TRBD1 as a possible D gene (5 bases). CDR1 is KGHSH, CDR2 LQKENI, per germline. The V end was cut by 6 bases, the J end by 1 base, with 9 bases between. CDR3 length: 13 residues. The whole variable domain, remainder taken from reference TRBV18 and TRBJ1-1, is NAGVMQNPRHLVRRRGQEARLRCSPMKGHSHVYWYRQLPEEGLKFMVYLQKENIIDESGMPKERFSAEFPKEGPSILRIQQVVRGDSAAYFCASSQQGNTEAFFGQGTRLTVV.